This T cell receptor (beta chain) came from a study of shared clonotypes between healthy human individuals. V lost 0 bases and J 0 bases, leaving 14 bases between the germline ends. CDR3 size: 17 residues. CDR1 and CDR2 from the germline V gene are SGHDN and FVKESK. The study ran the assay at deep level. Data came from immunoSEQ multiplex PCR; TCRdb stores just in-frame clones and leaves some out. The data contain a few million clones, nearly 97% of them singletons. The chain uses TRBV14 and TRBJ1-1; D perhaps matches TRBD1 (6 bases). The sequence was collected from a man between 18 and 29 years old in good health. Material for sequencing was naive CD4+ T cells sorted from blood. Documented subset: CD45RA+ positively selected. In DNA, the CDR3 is TGTGCCAGCAGCCAAGACCGGACAGTTGAGATGAACACTGAAGCTTTCTTT. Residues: CASSQDRTVEMNTEAFF.